The T cell receptor (beta chain) under discussion was sequenced for a study of T cells after yellow fever vaccination. TCR cDNA, made by 5'RACE template switching, carried an added universal primer site and UMIs. In TCRdb, the 5' RACE reads were re-called with MiXCR into one record per CDR3 protein. The data show under 150,000 distinct CDR3 sequences, around 7.7% seen once. Study results and limitations: Abundant contaminating clonotypes from the bulk population could appear in FACS-sorted repertoires. The secondary response was weaker, and its peak arrived faster, on day 5 versus 15. A small proportion of clonotypes was detected in both the CD4 and CD8 compartments.

This clonotype came up many times. Its target is not known. V shed 3 bases and J 1 base; nucleotides not matched to a gene: 9. Germline lookup yields CDR1 DFQATT and CDR2 SNEGSKA (reference sequence). CDR3 length: 17 amino acids. This chain joins TRBV20-1 and TRBJ2-3; TRBD2 aligns across 11 bases. The source material was CD4+ T cells sorted from PBMCs, sampled 5 days after the yellow fever booster vaccination. The receptor's source is a man aged 25 to 40 who received the YFV17D yellow fever vaccine. CDR3 amino acids: CSARGTSGRSGTDTQYF. As DNA, the CDR3 is TGCAGTGCTAGGGGTACTAGCGGGAGATCCGGCACAGATACGCAGTATTTT.